This T cell receptor (beta chain) appears in the sequencing data of a study of blood T cell repertoires in COVID-19 (dated by TCRdb to about 2020). At the level of the whole study: Samples from collaborators originated in the United States, Italy and Spain and spanned both the acute and convalescent phases of COVID-19. The prospective study material was composed of cDNA or gDNA derived from T cells, B-cell-depleted T cells, or PBMCs. Where available, HLA class I and class II types were taken from metadata supplied by the sample provider and were not determined by assay-based typing. Subjects who had been exposed to COVID-19, were actively infected with it, or had recovered from it provided the deeply sampled blood TCRbeta repertoires that made up the dataset. The sample metadata nearly always contained a de-identified subject ID, COVID-19 status, age in years and sex. Samples were obtained from the ongoing ImmuneRACE study (first 160 participants) and from 950 to 1,500 subjects provided by 6 global collaborators. The repertoires were released in a freely available public database meant as a resource for research on the immune response to SARS-CoV-2. The research as a whole found: Clinical and demographic metadata were provided uncurated, with the amount varying by source and participant.

As concerns this clone: The antigen this receptor binds is unknown. Base qualities are not recorded, but no much larger clone differs from it by a single base.

TCRbeta CDR3 regions were amplified from genomic DNA by means of the immunoSEQ Assay, a bias-controlled multiplex PCR. As for the original processing: Within the assay, amplification of reference gene primers was used to estimate how many nucleated cells each sample contained. To quantify the absolute abundance of each unique TCRbeta CDR3 rearrangement, sequence reads were collapsed and filtered. Productive Simpson clonality was computed per sample as the square root of Simpson's diversity index over productive rearrangements. As stored in TCRdb, this immuneACCESS dataset retains in-frame rearrangements with V and J assigned. A fraction of the clones does not appear; measured against another copy, unresolved V genes explain less than half of the discrepancy, and the remainder lacks a known reason. V and J calls and clone size come straight from that table; D and trimming were deduced from the DNA. The sample table lists some 340,000 clones, roughly four fifths of them with a count of one. The top ten clones comprise 5% to 5.5% of the sample.

Participants in the prospective study were aged about 18 to 100 years, lived in some 24 United States geographic areas, and enrolled through a virtual design. Cohort assignment in the prospective study relied on participant-reported clinical history from a screening survey and a study questionnaire. Recovered participants in ImmuneRACE Cohort 3 were defined as having two consecutive negative NP/OP PCR tests, clearance from a healthcare professional, or resolution of symptoms. In the prospective study, whole blood, serum and a nasopharyngeal or oropharyngeal swab were collected from each participant by mobile phlebotomists. Additional blood draws and questionnaires over an approximately two-month period could optionally be provided by prospective study participants. Before DNA extraction, blood samples from the prospective study were shipped at room temperature or frozen. CDR1 and CDR2, per the germline V gene (reference sequence), are SGHNT and YYREEE. From V the trimming removes 1 base and from J it removes 1 base, while the gene matches leave 8 bases of the junction unaccounted for. Inclusive of the bounding cysteine and phenylalanine, the CDR3 is 19 residues long. Of all the DNA, just the CDR3 is kept, 57 bases in frame from base 1.

Here the chain combines TRBV5-4 and TRBJ2-3; TRBD2 lines up with 14 middle nucleotides. The source material was PBMCs or T cells enriched from blood (not recorded which). The TCR originated in a woman in her forties or fifties who had recovered from COVID-19. CDR3 protein: CASSLSTSGRGSGTDTQYF. The nucleotides read TGTGCCAGCAGCTTGTCGACTAGCGGGAGGGGAAGTGGCACAGATACGCAGTATTTT.